These 30 T cell receptor beta chains were sequenced from one sample in a study of shared clonotypes between healthy human individuals. Method: immunoSEQ multiplex PCR; TCRdb's copy keeps in-frame clones and lacks some. The sample contains 2 million to 3 million clones, about 92% of which appear only once. Sequencing was carried out using naive CD4+ T cells sorted from blood. Stated subset: CD45RA+ positively selected. The receptors here all came from a man younger than 30 in good health.

The genes are TRBV6-5 and TRBJ2-3; 8 nucleotides line up with TRBD2. CDR3 size: 16 residues. V trimming: 4 bases; J trimming: 4 bases; junction bases outside the gene matches: 10. Germline CDR1 and CDR2: MNHEY and SVGAGI. The CDR3 loop reads CASSSREAGVPDTQYF. The CDR3, as DNA: TGTGCCAGCAGTTCCCGGGAAGCGGGGGTTCCAGATACGCAGTATTTT.

The rearrangement uses TRBV10-3 and TRBJ1-5; D uncertain. This CDR3 contains 14 residues. Trimming cost V 0 bases and J 7 bases, with 10 bases left between them. From germline, CDR1 is ENHRY and CDR2 SYGVKD. The CDR3 here is CAISESERSQPQHF. In DNA form, the CDR3 reads TGTGCCATCAGTGAGTCCGAGCGCAGCCAGCCCCAGCATTTT.

The chain links TRBV19 to TRBJ1-3; D is perhaps TRBD1 (6 bases). Germline-derived CDR1 and CDR2 are LNHDA and SQIVND (reference sequence). CDR3 length: 15 residues. Trimming pared 7 bases from V and 2 bases from J, leaving 15 bases between. This CDR3 is CASKNRAVPGNTIYF. The CDR3 nucleotides are TGTGCCAGTAAAAACAGGGCGGTCCCTGGAAACACCATATATTTT.

V usage is TRBV30 and J usage is TRBJ2-7; 11 bases are shared with TRBD1. The germline CDR1 and CDR2 sequences are GTSNPN and SVGIG (reference sequence). V shed 6 bases, J shed 6 bases, and the junction held 10 bases outside the gene matches. The CDR3 is made up of 14 amino acids. The CDR3 region is CACTRTGGFGEQYF. DNA of the CDR3: TGTGCCTGCACAAGGACAGGGGGCTTTGGCGAGCAGTACTTC.

The chain recombines TRBV30 with TRBJ2-2; 7 nucleotides align to TRBD1. V lost 1 base to trimming and J lost 1 base; unmatched junction nucleotides: 6. Germline V gives CDR1 GTSNPN, CDR2 SVGIG (reference sequence). The CDR3 sequence is 16 residues long. CDR3 DNA: TGTGCCTGGAGTGGCCGTCGGGACAGGAACACCGGGGAGCTGTTTTTT. Translating it yields CAWSGRRDRNTGELFF.

A remark on this clone: At the DNA level, this CDR3 is encoded by other sequences in the same sample as well. The J gene is TRBJ1-1, the V gene TRBV19; 7 positions match TRBD1. CDR1 is LNHDA and CDR2 is SQIVND in the germline V gene (reference sequence). This CDR3 has 13 residues. J lost 3 bases, V lost 4 bases, and 2 bases had no gene match. The CDR3 protein is CASSSTGDTEAFF. CDR3 DNA sequence: TGTGCCAGTAGTAGCACAGGGGACACTGAAGCTTTCTTT. The complete variable domain, with remaining parts taken from reference TRBV19 and TRBJ1-1, reads DGGITQSPKYLFRKEGQNVTLSCEQNLNHDAMYWYRQDPGQGLRLIYYSQIVNDFQKGDIAEGYSVSREKKESFPLTVTSAQKNPTAFYLCASSSTGDTEAFFGQGTRLTVV.

The gene calls are TRBV5-1 and TRBJ2-2; D is unclear. V lost 0 bases, J lost 4 bases, and 10 bases lay in between. This CDR3 comprises 15 residues. Per germline, CDR1 SGHRS and CDR2 YFSETQ. DNA of the CDR3: TGCGCCAGCAGCTTGGAAGGGATTATCACCGGGGAGCTGTTTTTT. It codes for CASSLEGIITGELFF. Full variable domain (missing parts from reference TRBV5-1 and TRBJ2-2): KAGVTQTPRYLIKTRGQQVTLSCSPISGHRSVSWYQQTPGQGLQFLFEYFSETQRNKGNFPGRFSGRQFSNSRSEMNVSTLELGDSALYLCASSLEGIITGELFFGEGSRLTVL.

The V gene is TRBV19, the J gene TRBJ2-7; 9 positions match TRBD1. V lost 1 base, J lost 3 bases, and 1 base stayed unmatched. This CDR3 has 14 amino acids. Germline CDR1 and CDR2: LNHDA and SQIVND (reference sequence). CDR3 in amino acids: CASSIGDRDYEQYF. The CDR3 DNA follows: TGTGCCAGTAGTATAGGGGACAGGGACTACGAGCAGTACTTC.

Here the CDR3 DNA reads TGTGCCAGCAGTCTTGGACAGGGGGAGTCAGATACGCAGTATTTT. It specifies CASSLGQGESDTQYF. This rearrangement joins TRBV14 to TRBJ2-3; 10 bases are shared with TRBD1. V shed 6 bases and J 4 bases; nucleotides not matched to a gene: 7. This CDR3 spans 15 amino acids. Germline values: CDR1 SGHDN, CDR2 FVKESK. The full variable domain, in which reference TRBV14 and TRBJ2-3 provide the parts outside the CDR3, is EAGVTQFPSHSVIEKGQTVTLRCDPISGHDNLYWYRRVMGKEIKFLLHFVKESKQDESGMPNNRFLAERTGGTYSTLKVQPAELEDSGVYFCASSLGQGESDTQYFGPGTRLTVL.

CDR3 region: CASSKASGERPEQYF. In nucleotides, the CDR3 is TGTGCCAGCAGCAAAGCTTCAGGGGAACGACCCGAGCAGTACTTC. V gene TRBV21-1 combines with J gene TRBJ2-7; the table calls TRBD1, which could not be checked here. TRBV21-1 is a pseudogene segment. There are 15 residues in the CDR3.

The genes are TRBV5-6 and TRBJ2-5; D not resolved. V was shortened by 0 bases and J by 5 bases, with 17 bases between the two germline ends. The CDR3 extends over 16 amino acids. Germline values: CDR1 SGHDT, CDR2 YYEEEE. The CDR3 DNA reads TGTGCCAGCAGCTTGGTTCCAGGTTCCCTCGGGGAGACCCAGTACTTC. This gives the protein CASSLVPGSLGETQYF.

This clone was recorded only once. The chain employs TRBV2 and TRBJ2-7, with D unresolved. The ends were cut back, 5 bases at V and 5 bases at J, with 16 bases in the middle. Germline CDR1 and CDR2: SNHLY and FYNNEI. The CDR3 sequence is 14 residues long. CDR3 sequence (DNA): TGTGCCAGCAGTACCAAATCTTTTGTAAACGAGCAGTACTTC. The encoded protein is CASSTKSFVNEQYF.

The chain recombines TRBV6-5 with TRBJ2-3; unclear D gene. Germline V gene lookup returns CDR1 MNHEY and CDR2 SVGAGI. With 3 bases removed from V and 4 bases from J, the gap between germline ends came to 11 bases. The CDR3 is 14 residues long. The CDR3, as DNA: TGTGCCAGCAGTTATAGCCCATTCTCAGATACGCAGTATTTT. It encodes CASSYSPFSDTQYF.

This clone was counted a single time. This rearrangement joins TRBV9 to TRBJ2-3; 7 bases fit TRBD2. The germline gives CDR1 SGDLS, CDR2 YYNGEE. The CDR3 totals 16 residues. Germline trimming cut 0 bases from V and 2 bases from J; bases unmatched to any gene: 6. The CDR3, as DNA: TGTGCCAGCAGCGTAGGCGTAAGCGGGAACACAGATACGCAGTATTTT. Its translation is CASSVGVSGNTDTQYF.

In the case of this clone: Within the sample, other DNA sequences also encode this same CDR3. The V call is TRBV5-1, the J call TRBJ1-5; the D is unclear. The CDR3 sequence is 15 residues long. The germline CDR1 and CDR2 sequences are SGHRS and YFSETQ. Trimming took off 4 bases at V and 2 bases at J, with 13 bases between the two ends. CDR3 amino acids: CASSPGDGGNQPQHF. CDR3 nucleotides: TGCGCCAGCAGCCCTGGGGATGGCGGCAATCAGCCCCAGCATTTT.

The rearrangement links TRBV6-5 to TRBJ1-3; 7 bases align to TRBD1. This CDR3 spans 15 amino acids. The germline V gene encodes CDR1 MNHEY and CDR2 SVGAGI. V dropped 6 bases and J dropped 2; count of bases not matched to a gene: 7. Here the CDR3 reads CASSRGTATGNTIYF. The CDR3 coding sequence is TGTGCCAGCAGCCGTGGGACAGCGACTGGAAACACCATATATTTT.

The chain is built from TRBV30 and TRBJ1-6, with D maybe TRBD1 (5 bases). Deletions cut 0 bases from V and 7 bases from J, with 19 bases between. This CDR3 spans 17 amino acids. Germline V lookup: CDR1 GTSNPN, CDR2 SVGIG (reference sequence). CDR3 nucleotides: TGTGCCTGGAGTGTGTGGTCCGGGGGACCTAAAAATTCACCCCTCCACTTT. Translated, it gives CAWSVWSGGPKNSPLHF.

This clone occurred once. The chain links TRBV6-5 to TRBJ1-3; possible D gene TRBD1, 6 bases. The V gene's germline CDR1 is MNHEY and CDR2 SVGAGI. Trimming removed 5 bases at V and 0 bases at J, with 8 bases between. The length of the CDR3 is 14 residues. CDR3 nucleotides: TGTGCCAGCAGTCGGACAGACTCTGGAAACACCATATATTTT. It is translated as CASSRTDSGNTIYF.

The rearrangement joins TRBV21-1 to TRBJ2-7; TRBD1 is taken as the D call from the table, unchecked against the DNA. TRBV21-1 is designated a pseudogene. There are 17 residues in the CDR3. Written as DNA, the CDR3 is TGTGCCAGCAGCGCTCAGGCCGAGAACAGGAATGACTACGAGCAGTACTTC. Amino acid sequence: CASSAQAENRNDYEQYF.

The J gene is TRBJ2-1, the V gene TRBV28, with TRBD2 matching 11 bases. The CDR3 is 15 amino acids. The ends lost 6 bases at V and 8 bases at J; junction bases unmatched: 9. The germline CDR1 and CDR2 sequences are MDHEN and SYDVKM. DNA of the CDR3: TGTGCCAGCAGCCAAACTAGCGGGAGTAGGTATGAGCAGTTCTTC. This codes for CASSQTSGSRYEQFF.

Details on this clone: The same CDR3 is also encoded by other DNA sequences in this sample. This chain joins TRBV11-3 and TRBJ2-2; D remains unclear. The CDR3 is 13 residues long. Trimming pared 3 bases from V and 1 base from J, leaving 3 bases between. Germline CDR1 reads SGHNT; CDR2 reads YENEEA. CDR3 bases: TGTGCCAGCAGCTTTAGGAACACCGGGGAGCTGTTTTTT. As protein: CASSFRNTGELFF.

This rearrangement joins TRBV5-1 to TRBJ1-3; D gene uncertain. V lost 0 bases and J 0 bases, leaving 7 bases between the germline ends. The CDR3 spans 15 residues. CDR1 is SGHRS and CDR2 is YFSETQ in the germline V gene. CDR3 nucleotide sequence: TGCGCCAGCAGCTTGGGAGCCAACTCTGGAAACACCATATATTTT. Translating gives CASSLGANSGNTIYF.

V gene TRBV7-2 combines with J gene TRBJ2-3, with a possible D match to TRBD2 (6 bases). CDR3 length: 16 amino acids. Germline V gene data show CDR1 as SGHTA and CDR2 as FQGNSA. Trimming cost V 5 bases and J 2 bases, with 17 bases left between them. The CDR3 here is CASSPTPGLLTDTQYF. In nucleotides, the CDR3 is TGTGCCAGCAGCCCCACTCCGGGACTCCTCACAGATACGCAGTATTTT. Full variable domain (rest looked up from reference TRBV7-2 and TRBJ2-3): GAGVSQSPSNKVTEKGKDVELRCDPISGHTALYWYRQSLGQGLEFLIYFQGNSAPDKSGLPSDRFSAERTGGSVSTLTIQRTQQEDSAVYLCASSPTPGLLTDTQYFGPGTRLTVL.

The V gene is TRBV7-9, the J gene TRBJ2-5; a possible D gene is TRBD1 (5 bases). Trimming removed 1 base from V and 5 bases from J, with 17 bases in between. Looked up from germline, CDR1 is SEHNR and CDR2 is FQNEAQ (reference sequence). The CDR3 is 16 residues long. CDR3 bases: TGTGCCAGCAGCTTAGATCTGGACAAAATATGGGAGACCCAGTACTTC. This translates into CASSLDLDKIWETQYF.

V gene TRBV7-2 combines with J gene TRBJ2-1; D is ambiguous. Germline V CDR1 and CDR2: SGHTA, FQGNSA. This CDR3 contains 14 residues. Trimming removed 5 bases from V and 0 bases from J, with 8 bases in between. CDR3 DNA: TGTGCCAGCAGCCTACTTGGCTCCTACAATGAGCAGTTCTTC. This gives the protein CASSLLGSYNEQFF.

The chain is built from TRBV28 and TRBJ2-7; TRBD1 matches 7 bases. This CDR3 region has 24 residues. The V segment lost 6 bases and the J segment 3 bases; nucleotides outside the gene matches: 38. Germline lookup yields CDR1 MDHEN and CDR2 SYDVKM. CDR3 sequence (DNA): TGTGCCAGCAGCCGCGACGAAGACAGGGTGCTCGAAGGCCTTTGGCCGGGAACCTACTACGAGCAGTACTTC. Residues: CASSRDEDRVLEGLWPGTYYEQYF.

This clone was observed a single time. J is TRBJ2-1 and V is TRBV6-1; a possible D gene is TRBD1 (6 bases). The CDR3 loop spans 15 amino acids. V was cut by 2 bases and J by 1 base, with 9 bases left in between. Germline V gene sequence: CDR1 MNHNS, CDR2 SASEGT. The CDR3 loop reads CASSELRGSYNEQFF. The CDR3 nucleotides are TGTGCCAGCAGTGAATTGAGGGGGTCCTACAATGAGCAGTTCTTC.

The chain employs TRBV12-5 and TRBJ2-2; the match to TRBD2 covers 9 bases. CDR1 and CDR2 (germline): LGHNT, FRNRAP. Trimming at V came to 0 bases and at J to 7 bases, leaving 15 bases not matched to a gene. The CDR3 consists of 19 residues. The CDR3 is CASGLVQFAGGFRIGELFF. The CDR3 bases are TGTGCTAGTGGTTTGGTACAGTTTGCGGGAGGGTTTCGTATCGGGGAGCTGTTTTTT.

J is TRBJ1-2 and V is TRBV18; 7 bases are a match to TRBD1. J gave up 1 base and V 3 bases, and 11 bases lay outside the gene matches. The CDR3 runs 17 residues. Looked up from germline, CDR1 is KGHSH and CDR2 is LQKENI. CDR3 protein: CASSPPDRRLFNYGYTF. CDR3 bases: TGTGCCAGCTCACCTCCGGACAGGCGTCTTTTTAACTATGGCTACACCTTC.

The chain couples TRBV29-1 to TRBJ2-7; TRBD2 matches at 8 bases. The V gene's germline CDR1 is SQVTM and CDR2 ANQGSEA. Trimming removed 0 bases from V and 3 bases from J; junction bases left unmatched: 7. This CDR3 region has 15 residues. CDR3 sequence: CSVEDRAGGGYEQYF. CDR3 DNA: TGCAGCGTTGAAGATCGGGCCGGGGGGGGCTACGAGCAGTACTTC.